One sample yielded the 14 T cell receptor beta chains listed below, sequenced in a study of blood T cell repertoires in COVID-19. The assay was immunoSEQ multiplex PCR, and TCRdb's table has in-frame clones only and misses some. The table has about 670,000 clones, 85% to 90% seen once. Sequenced: peripheral blood. Receptor source: a woman aged 18-35 years with acute or convalescent COVID-19.

The rearrangement joins TRBV2 to TRBJ1-5; TRBD1 might be the D (6 bases). The CDR3 is 15 amino acids. Per germline, CDR1 SNHLY and CDR2 FYNNEI. The germline V and J ends were trimmed by 6 bases and 3 bases, with 15 bases remaining between them. Here the CDR3 reads CASRHEGVSNQPQHF. The CDR3, as DNA: TGTGCCAGCAGGCATGAGGGGGTCTCCAATCAGCCCCAGCATTTT.

The chain is built from TRBV15 and TRBJ1-2, with a weak D call TRBD1 (5 bases). The V gene lost 3 bases and the J gene lost 8 bases, with 19 bases spanning the gap. This CDR3 comprises 15 residues. Germline CDR1 and CDR2: LNHNV and YYDKDF (reference sequence). CDR3 DNA: TGTGCCACCAGCAGGGGTGGGGCGGCGGGGGTCGGCTACACCTTC. Translation gives CATSRGGAAGVGYTF.

This sequence joins TRBV6-4 and TRBJ2-2; D is unresolved. V dropped 6 bases and J dropped 4 bases, with 9 bases sitting between them. Germline values: CDR1 MRHNA, CDR2 SNTAGT. The CDR3 has 13 amino acids. DNA for the CDR3: TGTGCCAGCAGCCCCTCTAGCACCGGGGAGCTGTTTTTT. This encodes CASSPSSTGELFF.

This clone was observed once. The chain carries TRBV5-1 and TRBJ2-5, with D possibly being TRBD1 (5 bases). CDR3 length equals 14 residues. Germline CDR1 is SGHRS and CDR2 is YFSETQ. Trimming took off 4 bases at V and 4 bases at J, with 14 bases between the two ends. CDR3 sequence: CASSPAQGLETQYF. DNA of the CDR3: TGCGCCAGCAGCCCCGCTCAGGGATTAGAGACCCAGTACTTC.

The chain is built from TRBV5-5 and TRBJ2-2; D is undetermined. CDR3 length: 12 residues. The germline CDR1 and CDR2 sequences are SGHKS and YYEKEE (reference sequence). V shed 1 base and J shed 6 bases, with 4 bases lying between them. The CDR3 loop is CASSLLAGELFF. The CDR3 nucleotides read TGTGCCAGCAGCTTGCTTGCCGGGGAGCTGTTTTTT.

The V gene is TRBV7-7, the J gene TRBJ1-1; weak D call: TRBD1 (5 bases). The germline gives CDR1 SSHAT, CDR2 FNYEAQ (reference sequence). CDR3 length equals 13 residues. V was shortened by 5 bases and J by 5 bases, with 12 bases between the two germline ends. CDR3 loop: CASSPHRGTEAFF. CDR3 DNA: TGTGCCAGCAGCCCCCACCGGGGGACTGAAGCTTTCTTT. The whole variable domain, remainder taken from reference TRBV7-7 and TRBJ1-1, is GAGVSQSPRYKVTKRGQDVTLRCDPISSHATLYWYQQALGQGPEFLTYFNYEAQPDKSGLPSDRFSAERPEGSISTLTIQRTEQRDSAMYRCASSPHRGTEAFFGQGTRLTVV.

This rearrangement joins TRBV5-1 to TRBJ2-3; the D is unclear. Germline CDR1 is SGHRS and CDR2 is YFSETQ. The CDR3 spans 16 residues. Trimming left V 4 bases short and J 3 bases short, with 18 bases between. CDR3 in DNA: TGCGCCAGCAGCCCCTACAGCCCCCATTGGACAGATACGCAGTATTTT. Translated, it gives CASSPYSPHWTDTQYF.

The chain is built from TRBV9 and TRBJ1-4, with D possibly TRBD1 on 6 matching bases. This CDR3 spans 14 amino acids. CDR1 and CDR2 from the germline V gene are SGDLS and YYNGEE. Trimming removed 4 bases from V and 5 bases from J, with 12 bases in between. The CDR3 DNA reads as TGTGCCAGCAGCCTTGGACAGATGAATGAAAAACTGTTTTTT. Amino acid sequence: CASSLGQMNEKLFF.

This clone has a handful of counts. The chain uses TRBV6-6 and TRBJ1-5; 10 nucleotides align to TRBD1. The CDR3 length is 15 residues. CDR1 is MNHNY, CDR2 SVGAGI, per germline (reference sequence). With V trimmed by 4 bases and J by 4 bases, 4 bases remained unmatched. The DNA of the CDR3 is TGTGCCAGCAGTTCGCCGGACAGGGGGAATCAGCCCCAGCATTTT. It specifies CASSSPDRGNQPQHF.

This clone was recorded only once. This rearrangement joins TRBV2 to TRBJ1-2, with 7 nucleotides matching TRBD1. The CDR3 runs 14 residues. V shed 5 bases, J shed 10 bases, and the junction held 13 bases outside the gene matches. Germline V gives CDR1 SNHLY, CDR2 FYNNEI. The CDR3 spells CASSRDSPHAVYTF. The CDR3 DNA is TGTGCCAGCAGTCGGGACAGTCCCCACGCGGTCTACACCTTC. Drawing the rest from reference TRBV2 and TRBJ1-2, the complete variable domain is EPEVTQTPSHQVTQMGQEVILRCVPISNHLYFYWYRQILGQKVEFLVSFYNNEISEKSEIFDDQFSVERPDGSNFTLKIRSTKLEDSAMYFCASSRDSPHAVYTFGSGTRLTVV.

This chain uses TRBV24-1 with TRBJ2-5; TRBD1 agrees at 7 bases. Germline CDR1 KGHDR, CDR2 SFDVKD. The J segment lost 4 bases and the V segment lost 3 bases, leaving 7 bases of the junction unmatched. This CDR3 has 15 amino acids. For the CDR3, the DNA is TGTGCCACCAGTGATCCTGGACAGGTTGGAGAGACCCAGTACTTC. Translating it yields CATSDPGQVGETQYF.

V is TRBV7-9 and J is TRBJ2-7; D not certain. CDR1 is SEHNR, CDR2 FQNEAQ, per germline (reference sequence). The CDR3 is made up of 13 amino acids. Trimming removed 4 bases from V and 5 bases from J, with 12 bases in between. CDR3 sequence: CASSYRGVDEQYF. The CDR3 region has the DNA TGTGCCAGCAGCTACCGTGGAGTAGACGAGCAGTACTTC.

This chain joins TRBV19 and TRBJ1-2; 8 bases are shared with TRBD1. The CDR3 is 13 residues long. Germline trimming cut 8 bases from V and 0 bases from J; bases unmatched to any gene: 2. Per germline, CDR1 LNHDA and CDR2 SQIVND (reference sequence). CDR3 residues: CASGTGTNYGYTF. CDR3 coding DNA: TGTGCCAGTGGGACAGGAACTAACTATGGCTACACCTTC.

The gene calls are TRBV9 and TRBJ1-2, with D possibly TRBD1 on 5 matching bases. The CDR3 spans 14 residues. Per germline, CDR1 SGDLS and CDR2 YYNGEE. V lost 5 bases to trimming and J lost 6 bases, with 17 bases between them. As DNA, the CDR3 is TGTGCCAGCAGTGCAGGGAAGGGTGCCCATGGCTACACCTTC. Its translation is CASSAGKGAHGYTF.